The present T cell receptor (beta chain) was sequenced within a study of blood T cell repertoires in COVID-19. Assay: immunoSEQ multiplex PCR; the TCRdb copy retains only in-frame clones and omits some. Among about 250,000 clones listed, 65% to 85% were seen once. The germline gives CDR1 LGHNA, CDR2 YNFKEQ. The CDR3 sequence is 14 residues long. Trimming shortened V by 1 base and J by 1 base, and 7 bases separated the two germline ends. The origin of this receptor is a woman older than 75 with acute or convalescent COVID-19. V gene TRBV4-2 combines with J gene TRBJ2-5; the D gene is possibly TRBD2 (5 bases). Sequences were obtained from peripheral blood. CDR3 in amino acids: CASSQGTLQETQYF. DNA for the CDR3: TGTGCCAGCAGCCAAGGGACTCTCCAAGAGACCCAGTACTTC.